What follows are 14 T cell receptor beta chains derived from one specimen sequenced in a study of blood T cell repertoires in COVID-19. Sequenced by immunoSEQ multiplex PCR; TCRdb stores in-frame clones only, minus some. The repertoire holds some 140,000 clones, with around four fifths as singletons. The sample consisted of peripheral blood. These receptors came from a man aged 55 to 70 who had recovered from COVID-19.

This clone was seen more than once but under ten times. The rearrangement joins TRBV30 to TRBJ2-5, with 9 bases matching TRBD2. Unmatched junction bases numbered 11, after V lost 0 bases and J lost 0 bases. The CDR3 has 18 residues. Germline-derived CDR1 and CDR2 are GTSNPN and SVGIG (reference sequence). CDR3 DNA: TGTGCCTGGAGTGTAAGGGTAGCGGGGGCCGGGTACCAAGAGACCCAGTACTTC. It encodes CAWSVRVAGAGYQETQYF.

This clone was recorded once. The V and J genes are TRBV5-1 and TRBJ1-1; D unresolved. Germline V lookup: CDR1 SGHRS, CDR2 YFSETQ. The V and J ends lost 5 bases and 1 base respectively, with 15 bases between them. This CDR3 is built from 15 residues. CDR3 sequence (DNA): TGCGCCAGCAGTTTTCGACCGGGTGGGAACACTGAAGCTTTCTTT. Translating gives CASSFRPGGNTEAFF.

The rearrangement links TRBV5-6 to TRBJ1-2; the D gene is possibly TRBD1 (6 bases). In germline, CDR1 is SGHDT, CDR2 YYEEEE. Trimming shortened V by 1 base and J by 8 bases, and 12 bases separated the two germline ends. CDR3 length: 13 residues. The CDR3 DNA reads as TGTGCCAGCAGCTTGTGGGACAACCTGGGCTACACCTTC. This translates into CASSLWDNLGYTF.

In nucleotides, the CDR3 is TGCAGTGGAGACTATGGCTACACCTTC. Translation: CSGDYGYTF. The V and J genes are TRBV20-1 and TRBJ1-2; D uncertain. Trimming took off 7 bases at V and 3 bases at J, with 3 bases between the two ends. CDR1 and CDR2 (germline): DFQATT, SNEGSKA (reference sequence). The CDR3 contains 9 residues.

The CDR3 DNA reads as TGTGCCAGCAGTTTAGGGCGGGGCGAGGGCACCGGGGAGCTGTTTTTT. Translating gives CASSLGRGEGTGELFF. The chain recombines TRBV27 with TRBJ2-2, with a weak D call TRBD2 (6 bases). CDR1 is MNHEY and CDR2 is SMNVEV in the germline V gene (reference sequence). Trimming removed 2 bases from V and 4 bases from J, with 14 bases in between. The CDR3 sequence is 16 residues long.

This chain links TRBV5-1 with TRBJ1-3; 9 bases agree with TRBD1. Germline V gives CDR1 SGHRS, CDR2 YFSETQ. The V gene end was trimmed by 4 bases and the J gene end by 0 bases; junction bases not matched to a gene: 5. The CDR3 is 16 amino acids. In nucleotides, the CDR3 is TGCGCCAGCAGCCAAGGACAGGGGCTCTCTGGAAACACCATATATTTT. Protein sequence: CASSQGQGLSGNTIYF. Full variable domain (missing parts from reference TRBV5-1 and TRBJ1-3): KAGVTQTPRYLIKTRGQQVTLSCSPISGHRSVSWYQQTPGQGLQFLFEYFSETQRNKGNFPGRFSGRQFSNSRSEMNVSTLELGDSALYLCASSQGQGLSGNTIYFGEGSWLTVV.

This chain joins TRBV18 and TRBJ1-6; D uncertain. Germline CDR1 is KGHSH and CDR2 is LQKENI. The CDR3 is 15 residues long. Between the trimmed V and J ends, which lost 3 bases and 5 bases, there was a span of 11 bases. The CDR3 nucleotides are TGTGCCAGCTCACCGGCGGAGACTAATAATTCACCCCTCCACTTT. It yields the protein CASSPAETNNSPLHF.

This chain connects TRBV28 to TRBJ2-4, with unresolved D. CDR3 length: 19 amino acids. Germline-derived CDR1 and CDR2 are MDHEN and SYDVKM. V dropped 4 bases and J dropped 0 bases, with 22 bases sitting between them. CDR3 nucleotides: TGTGCCAGCAGTTCCAGGCAGCAAAATCTACCTATAGCCAAAAACATTCAGTACTTC. Its translation: CASSSRQQNLPIAKNIQYF.

This clone was counted only a few times. The chain couples TRBV5-1 to TRBJ2-5; 9 positions match TRBD1. Unmatched junction bases numbered 3, after V lost 1 base and J lost 5 bases. Germline CDR1 is SGHRS and CDR2 is YFSETQ. The CDR3 runs 14 residues. Here the CDR3 reads CASSLTGGLETQYF. In nucleotides, the CDR3 is TGCGCCAGCAGCTTGACAGGGGGCCTGGAGACCCAGTACTTC.

The chain uses TRBV11-2 and TRBJ2-7; 10 bases are shared with TRBD1. Germline V gene data show CDR1 as SGHAT and CDR2 as FQNNGV. V dropped 5 bases and J dropped 2; count of bases not matched to a gene: 6. The CDR3 has 15 residues. The CDR3 region is CASSQTGGHTYEQYF. CDR3 coding DNA: TGTGCCAGCAGCCAGACAGGGGGCCACACCTACGAGCAGTACTTC.

This clone was found once. The chain uses TRBV7-3 and TRBJ1-1; 8 bases line up with TRBD1. CDR1 and CDR2 from the germline V gene are SGHTA and FQGTGA. This CDR3 spans 13 amino acids. Trimming took 9 bases from V and 4 from J; bases not matched to a gene: 7. As DNA, the CDR3 is TGTGCCAGTCAGACAGGGGTGGGCACTGAAGCTTTCTTT. Its protein product is CASQTGVGTEAFF.

V usage is TRBV18 and J usage is TRBJ2-7; 9 nucleotides match TRBD1. Germline CDR1 reads KGHSH; CDR2 reads LQKENI. J was trimmed by 4 bases and V by 1 base; bases with no gene match: 2. CDR3 size: 14 residues. CDR3 region: CASSPRGQGYEQYF. The CDR3, as DNA: TGTGCCAGCTCACCACGAGGACAGGGGTACGAGCAGTACTTC.

V usage is TRBV11-2 and J usage is TRBJ2-2, with D hard to call. CDR1 and CDR2 (germline): SGHAT, FQNNGV. The CDR3 runs to 13 residues. V gave up 4 bases and J gave up 2 bases, with 5 bases separating them. The CDR3 nucleotides read TGTGCCAGCAGCTGGCTTAACACCGGGGAGCTGTTTTTT. It codes for CASSWLNTGELFF.

V usage is TRBV5-6 and J usage is TRBJ2-7, with D perhaps matching TRBD2 (6 bases). Germline lookup yields CDR1 SGHDT and CDR2 YYEEEE. The V gene lost 4 bases and the J gene lost 2 bases, with 16 bases spanning the gap. The CDR3 has 15 amino acids. The CDR3 sequence is CASSGGWTGAYEQYF. The CDR3 DNA is TGTGCCAGCAGCGGTGGCTGGACGGGGGCCTACGAGCAGTACTTC.